This entry lists 15 T cell receptor beta chains sequenced from one sample in a study of early T cells in non-severe SARS-CoV-2 infection. Via MiXCR, TCRdb re-called the 5' RACE reads, giving one row per CDR3 protein. The table shows approximately 69,000 distinct CDR3 sequences, with over 10% occurring only once. The sequenced sample was whole blood, obtained at baseline. The receptors stem from an adult who was a healthcare worker with PCR-confirmed SARS-CoV-2 infection or an uninfected control (not recorded which).

The chain carries TRBV12-3 or TRBV12-4 and TRBJ1-3; D unclear. Trimming cost V 5 bases and J 8 bases, with 16 bases left between them. The CDR3 is 14 amino acids. This chain's CDR3 is CASSLVGRVDTIYF. CDR3 coding DNA: TGTGCCAGCAGTCTCGTCGGGAGGGTGGACACCATATATTTT.

The chain links TRBV10-2 to TRBJ2-3; D is possibly TRBD2 (5 bases). In germline, CDR1 is WSHSY, CDR2 SAAADI. V gave up 7 bases and J gave up 2 bases, with 10 bases separating them. This CDR3 has 13 amino acids. DNA of the CDR3: TGCGCCAGCAACGCCCTAGCCACAGATACGCAGTATTTT. Translation gives CASNALATDTQYF.

A few counts support this clonotype. This chain links TRBV2 with TRBJ1-6, with TRBD1 as a possible D gene (5 bases). The CDR3 is made up of 15 amino acids. Germline V CDR1 and CDR2: SNHLY, FYNNEI. V dropped 6 bases and J dropped 6 bases, with 15 bases sitting between them. The CDR3 reads CASRVTEVPNSPLHF. Here the CDR3 DNA reads TGTGCCAGCAGAGTGACAGAAGTCCCTAATTCACCCCTCCACTTT.

In its sample, this clonotype was seen a few times. The gene calls are TRBV7-9 and TRBJ1-1; weak D call: TRBD1 (5 bases). The CDR3 length is 13 residues. Germline CDR1 reads SEHNR; CDR2 reads FQNEAQ (reference sequence). The ends were cut back, 7 bases at V and 5 bases at J, with 14 bases in the middle. For the CDR3, the DNA is TGTGCCAGCACCCATCAGCCAGGGACTGAAGCTTTCTTT. The encoded protein is CASTHQPGTEAFF.

The V and J genes are TRBV6-2 or TRBV6-3 and TRBJ2-1; the D gene is possibly TRBD2 (6 bases). In germline, CDR1 is MNHEY, CDR2 SVGEGT. Trimming cost V 5 bases and J 7 bases, with 18 bases left between them. There are 15 residues in the CDR3. CDR3 sequence (DNA): TGTGCCAGCAGTCTCAGTGGGAGCGGGTGGAATGAGCAGTTCTTC. Its protein product is CASSLSGSGWNEQFF.

This clonotype was observed a handful of times. This sequence joins TRBV7-8 and TRBJ2-3; 8 nucleotides match TRBD2. The V gene end was trimmed by 2 bases and the J gene end by 4 bases; junction bases not matched to a gene: 11. The CDR3 extends over 17 amino acids. CDR1 SGHVS and CDR2 FQNEAQ come from the germline V gene. The CDR3 sequence: CASSLTRTSRIPDTQYF. The CDR3 DNA reads TGTGCCAGCAGCTTAACCCGGACTAGCAGAATACCAGATACGCAGTATTTT.

V and J are TRBV5-1 and TRBJ2-7, with 7 nucleotides matching TRBD1. J was trimmed by 2 bases and V by 4 bases; bases with no gene match: 6. Germline CDR1 reads SGHRS; CDR2 reads YFSETQ. The CDR3 consists of 14 residues. The CDR3 spells CASSPDRSPYEQYF. The CDR3 DNA is TGCGCCAGCAGCCCGGACAGGTCCCCCTACGAGCAGTACTTC.

This chain joins TRBV7-3 and TRBJ1-1; TRBD1 is a possible D gene (5 bases). The CDR3 is made up of 13 amino acids. The germline V gene encodes CDR1 SGHTA and CDR2 FQGTGA. The V and J ends lost 2 bases and 6 bases respectively, with 10 bases between them. The CDR3 is CASSLGTIAEAFF. The CDR3 DNA sequence: TGTGCCAGCAGCTTAGGGACCATCGCTGAAGCTTTCTTT.

This clonotype has only a few counts. The chain couples TRBV4-1 to TRBJ1-4; D perhaps matches TRBD1 (6 bases). This CDR3 region has 15 residues. Trimming left V 4 bases short and J 8 bases short, with 17 bases between. Germline V gives CDR1 MGHRA, CDR2 YSYEKL. The CDR3 sequence: CASSRGPGQAEKLFF. The CDR3 DNA is TGCGCCAGCAGCCGCGGACCGGGACAAGCGGAAAAACTGTTTTTT.

This clonotype qualifies as large (0.1 to 1%). V and J are TRBV7-9 and TRBJ2-5; D is undetermined. The CDR3 contains 13 residues. The germline CDR1 and CDR2 sequences are SEHNR and FQNEAQ (reference sequence). V was trimmed by 5 bases and J by 5 bases, leaving 12 bases between them. The CDR3 nucleotides are TGTGCCAGCAGCGTTTCGGGCGCGGAGACCCAGTACTTC. Protein: CASSVSGAETQYF.

This clonotype occurred once. V and J are TRBV7-2 and TRBJ2-7, with 8 positions matching TRBD1. V trimming: 5 bases; J trimming: 7 bases; junction bases outside the gene matches: 7. Germline CDR1 reads SGHTA; CDR2 reads FQGNSA. There are 13 residues in the CDR3. CDR3 residues: CASSPIRGLEQYF. CDR3 sequence (DNA): TGTGCCAGCAGCCCGATCAGGGGGCTTGAGCAGTACTTC.

The V and J genes are TRBV18 and TRBJ2-1, with TRBD2 matching over 7 bases. This CDR3 comprises 13 residues. Germline-derived CDR1 and CDR2 are KGHSH and LQKENI. With V trimmed by 2 bases and J by 10 bases, 5 bases remained unmatched. This CDR3 reads CASSPRLAGEQFF. CDR3 DNA sequence: TGTGCCAGCTCACCAAGACTAGCAGGGGAGCAGTTCTTC.

This clonotype was detected ten times or more. The chain recombines TRBV29-1 with TRBJ1-1, with 11 bases that match TRBD1. Trimming took 4 bases from V and 3 from J; bases not matched to a gene: 1. The CDR3 runs to 13 residues. Germline values: CDR1 SQVTM, CDR2 ANQGSEA. CDR3 sequence reads: CSVGTGGYTEAFF. DNA for the CDR3: TGCAGCGTTGGGACAGGGGGCTACACTGAAGCTTTCTTT.

There are many counts of this clonotype. The gene calls are TRBV20-1 and TRBJ2-7; 7 bases fit TRBD1. The CDR3 extends over 15 amino acids. The germline gives CDR1 DFQATT, CDR2 SNEGSKA (reference sequence). V lost 1 base and J lost 3; bases outside the gene matches: 9. CDR3 region: CSARGRTGTLYEQYF. The CDR3 DNA reads TGCAGTGCTAGAGGGCGGACAGGAACACTCTACGAGCAGTACTTC.

This clonotype was counted at least ten times. Here the CDR3 reads CASSAGYEQYF. DNA of the CDR3: TGTGCCAGCAGTGCCGGCTACGAGCAGTACTTC. The chain recombines TRBV6-1 with TRBJ2-7; D unclear. CDR1 is MNHNS and CDR2 is SASEGT in the germline V gene. V was clipped by 4 bases and J by 3 bases, with 4 bases between them. There are 11 residues in the CDR3.